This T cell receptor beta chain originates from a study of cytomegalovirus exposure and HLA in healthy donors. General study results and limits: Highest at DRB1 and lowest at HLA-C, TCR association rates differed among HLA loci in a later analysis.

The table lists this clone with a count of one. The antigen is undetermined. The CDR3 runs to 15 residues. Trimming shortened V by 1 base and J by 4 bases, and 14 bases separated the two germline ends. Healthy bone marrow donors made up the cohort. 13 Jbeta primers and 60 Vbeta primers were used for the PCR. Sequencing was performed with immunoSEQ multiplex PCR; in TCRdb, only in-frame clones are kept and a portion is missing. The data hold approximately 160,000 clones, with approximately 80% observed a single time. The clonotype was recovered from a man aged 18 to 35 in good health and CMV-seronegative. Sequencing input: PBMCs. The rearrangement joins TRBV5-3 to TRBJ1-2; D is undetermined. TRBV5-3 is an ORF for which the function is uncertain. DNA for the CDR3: TGTGCCAGAAGCTTGTTCGTCCCACCGCGCTATGGCTACACCTTC. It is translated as CARSLFVPPRYGYTF.